There are many counts of the clone carrying this TCR beta chain. The junction had 4 bases not matched to a gene; V was cut back by 6 bases and J by 2 bases. The CDR3 has 14 residues. The germline CDR1 and CDR2 sequences are LNHDA and SQIVND (reference sequence). The data are from a study of neurological immune-mediated disorders. The time point was: longitudinal time-point 3. TCRdb fed the 5' RACE reads into MiXCR, producing one record per CDR3 protein. The sample lists roughly 48,000 distinct CDR3 sequences, more than 9.5% seen once, with around 9% in the top ten. This receptor was taken from a male donor with HTLV-1-associated myelopathy (HAM/TSP). The V and J genes are TRBV19 and TRBJ2-1; TRBD1 aligns across 7 bases. Material for sequencing was PBMCs. In nucleotides, the CDR3 is TGTGCCAGTAGCCCGGGACAGACCTACAATGAGCAGTTCTTC. It encodes CASSPGQTYNEQFF.